This paragraph reports one T cell receptor beta chain. Per the germline V gene, CDR1 is LNHDA and CDR2 is SQIVND (reference sequence). This CDR3 contains 16 residues. V lost 1 base, J lost 3 bases, and 13 bases lay in between. These data are taken from a study of T-cell memory formation after mild COVID-19. Study-level background: The study found TCR clusters largely donor specific.

TCRdb redid the calling of the 5' RACE reads with MiXCR, one entry per CDR3 protein. Counted here are 550,000 to 700,000 distinct CDR3 sequences, 17% occurring once; the ten biggest clones make up 8.1%. The V and J genes are TRBV19 and TRBJ2-1; D may match TRBD1 or TRBD2 (6 bases each). The TCR comes from an adult woman who had mild COVID-19 (a few samples of this study predate the infection). Cell type and time point are not known. Sequenced: PBMCs or a T cell subset sorted from them (not recorded which). CDR3 protein: CASSIAYGGGYNEQFF. The CDR3 DNA follows: TGTGCCAGTAGTATAGCTTACGGGGGCGGCTACAATGAGCAGTTCTTC.